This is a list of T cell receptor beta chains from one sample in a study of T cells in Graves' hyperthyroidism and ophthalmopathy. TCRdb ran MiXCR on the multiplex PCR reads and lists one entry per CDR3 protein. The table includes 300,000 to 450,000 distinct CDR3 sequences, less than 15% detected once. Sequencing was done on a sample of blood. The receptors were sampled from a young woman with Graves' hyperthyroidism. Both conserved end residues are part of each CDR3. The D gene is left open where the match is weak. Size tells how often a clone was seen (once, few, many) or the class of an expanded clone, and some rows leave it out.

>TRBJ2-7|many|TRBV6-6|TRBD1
CASSYFPGQGTGEQYF
TGTGCCAGCAGTTACTTTCCGGGACAGGGAACGGGCGAGCAGTACTTC
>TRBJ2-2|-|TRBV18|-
CASSLSVRKGTGELFF
TGTGCCAGCTCACTCAGCGTAAGGAAAGGCACCGGGGAGCTGTTTTTT
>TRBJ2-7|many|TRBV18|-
CASSPLTGSSYEQYF
TGTGCCAGCTCACCATTAACAGGGAGCTCCTACGAGCAGTACTTC
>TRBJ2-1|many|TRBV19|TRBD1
CASRRPGQGYNEQFF
TGTGCCAGTAGACGACCGGGACAGGGGTACAATGAGCAGTTCTTC
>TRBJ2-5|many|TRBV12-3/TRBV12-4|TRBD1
CASSSLGDWDRDILQTQYF
TGTGCCAGCAGTTCACTAGGAGATTGGGACAGGGACATTTTGCAGACCCAGTACTTC
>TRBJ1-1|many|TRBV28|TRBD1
CASSLLSGGAEAEAFF
TGTGCCAGCAGTTTATTGTCAGGGGGAGCGGAGGCTGAAGCTTTCTTT
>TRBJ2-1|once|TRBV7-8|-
CASRTGPSFNEQFF
TGTGCCAGCCGAACAGGCCCCTCTTTCAATGAGCAGTTCTTC
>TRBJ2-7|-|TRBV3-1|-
CASSQGSYGQYF
TGTGCCAGCAGCCAAGGAAGCTACGGGCAGTACTTC
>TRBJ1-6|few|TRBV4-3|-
CASSQDRPPNHSPLHF
TGCGCCAGCAGCCAAGATCGGCCGCCTAACCATTCACCCCTCCACTTT
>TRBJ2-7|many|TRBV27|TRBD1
CASSTRGTGVSSPYEQYF
TGTGCCAGCTCAACCCGGGGGACAGGGGTGTCGTCTCCCTACGAGCAGTACTTC
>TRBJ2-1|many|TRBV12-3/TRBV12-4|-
CASSLDSLGYNEQFF
TGTGCCAGCAGTTTAGATAGTCTGGGGTACAATGAGCAGTTCTTC
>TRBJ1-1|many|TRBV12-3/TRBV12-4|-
CASSLRLLDSMNTEAFF
TGTGCCAGCAGTTTGCGTCTCCTGGACAGCATGAACACTGAAGCTTTCTTT